The 10 T cell receptor beta chains given below trace back to one sample, sequenced in a study of CD8+CD57+ T cells in acquired aplastic anemia. TCR beta VDJ combinations and CDR3 sequences were profiled from genomic DNA. One entry per CDR3 protein, called by TCRdb with MiXCR from the reads. Among about 160,000 distinct CDR3 sequences listed, 35% to 55% were seen once. The specimen was sorted CD4+, CD8+, or CD8+CD57+ T cells (not recorded which) from PBMCs. These receptors were taken from a human donor in good health.

This clonotype has a handful of counts. This sequence joins TRBV9 and TRBJ2-7; the D is unclear. The CDR3 consists of 15 residues. Trimming removed 0 bases at V and 4 bases at J, with 14 bases between. Germline lookup yields CDR1 SGDLS and CDR2 YYNGEE. In nucleotides, the CDR3 is TGTGCCAGCAGCGTAGCGGTTGGTGCCGGGTACGAGCAGTACTTC. It yields the protein CASSVAVGAGYEQYF.

The chain employs TRBV11-2 and TRBJ1-6; 7 bases match TRBD1. Germline V gives CDR1 SGHAT, CDR2 FQNNGV. Trimming cost V 5 bases and J 7 bases; bases outside gene matches: 11. CDR3 length: 16 residues. CDR3 nucleotide sequence: TGTGCCAGCAGCCCCGCGGGACACAGGGGAAATTCACCCCTCCACTTT. The encoded protein is CASSPAGHRGNSPLHF. The whole variable domain, remainder taken from reference TRBV11-2 and TRBJ1-6, is EAGVAQSPRYKIIEKRQSVAFWCNPISGHATLYWYQQILGQGPKLLIQFQNNGVVDDSQLPKDRFSAERLKGVDSTLKIQPAKLEDSAVYLCASSPAGHRGNSPLHFGNGTRLTVT.

This rearrangement joins TRBV10-3 to TRBJ1-5; D might be TRBD1 (5 bases). Per the germline V gene, CDR1 is ENHRY and CDR2 is SYGVKD. The CDR3 covers 15 residues. The V end was cut by 4 bases, the J end by 6 bases, with 16 bases between. The CDR3 coding sequence is TGTGCCATCAGTGTCGACAGTCGCGGGGGTCAGCCCCAGCATTTT. Translation: CAISVDSRGGQPQHF.

This clonotype was observed many times. The V and J genes are TRBV27 and TRBJ2-7; D is ambiguous. Trimming cost V 3 bases and J 3 bases, with 12 bases left between them. The CDR3 length is 14 residues. Germline V gene lookup returns CDR1 MNHEY and CDR2 SMNVEV (reference sequence). The CDR3 bases are TGTGCCAGCAGTTTGTCCGGACGGGTCTACGAGCAGTACTTC. Translation gives CASSLSGRVYEQYF.

The chain carries TRBV2 and TRBJ1-2; 7 bases fit TRBD1. Per the germline V gene, CDR1 is SNHLY and CDR2 is FYNNEI. V gave up 6 bases and J gave up 3 bases; unmatched junction bases: 4. The CDR3 extends over 13 amino acids. CDR3 nucleotides: TGTGCCAGCAGCGCCGGGACAGACTATGGCTACACCTTC. This translates into CASSAGTDYGYTF.

At least ten counts were recorded for this clonotype. CDR3 DNA: TGTGCCAGCAGTTACCGTGGGTATGCTTTCTTT. It is translated as CASSYRGYAFF. J is TRBJ1-1 and V is TRBV6-5; D remains unclear. The CDR3 has 11 residues. Germline values: CDR1 MNHEY, CDR2 SVGAGI. With 2 bases removed from V and 11 bases from J, the gap between germline ends came to 9 bases.

This clonotype has at least ten counts. The rearrangement links TRBV6-5 to TRBJ1-5; possibly TRBD1 for D (5 bases). The CDR3 spans 17 residues. V lost 0 bases and J lost 1, with 13 bases in between. Germline V gene data show CDR1 as MNHEY and CDR2 as SVGAGI. CDR3 sequence reads: CASSYSRDSLSNQPQHF. CDR3 DNA sequence: TGTGCCAGCAGTTACTCTAGGGACTCGTTGAGCAATCAGCCCCAGCATTTT.

This clonotype was seen at least ten times. As DNA, the CDR3 is TGTGCCAGCAGCTTGGACTACGAGCAGTACTTC. Amino acids: CASSLDYEQYF. The J gene is TRBJ2-7, the V gene TRBV5-5; D not certain. The V end lost 0 bases, the J end lost 3 bases, and 1 base lay between the germline ends. In germline, CDR1 is SGHKS, CDR2 YYEKEE (reference sequence). This CDR3 is built from 11 residues.

The chain carries TRBV2 and TRBJ2-7, with D perhaps matching TRBD2 (6 bases). The CDR3 extends over 14 amino acids. The germline V gene encodes CDR1 SNHLY and CDR2 FYNNEI. With 7 bases removed from V and 6 bases from J, the gap between germline ends came to 19 bases. Written as DNA, the CDR3 is TGTGCCAGCACGGCGGAGGGCGGCTCGGTCGAGCAGTACTTC. It translates to CASTAEGGSVEQYF.

At least ten counts were recorded for this clonotype. The rearrangement joins TRBV3-1 to TRBJ1-2; 8 bases match TRBD1. The germline gives CDR1 LGHDT, CDR2 YNNKEL (reference sequence). V lost 8 bases to trimming and J lost 8 bases; unmatched junction nucleotides: 10. This CDR3 is built from 13 residues. CDR3 coding DNA: TGTGCCAGCGCCCATAGGACAGGGACGGGCTACACCTTC. It is translated as CASAHRTGTGYTF.